Following are 8 T cell receptor beta chains from one sample sequenced in a study of T cell responses to AZD1222 COVID-19 vaccine (dated by TCRdb to the early 2020s). This sample's time point label indicates: baseline before first vaccination. Libraries were made using the immunoSEQ multiplex PCR assay. Sourced from immuneACCESS, this table was stored by TCRdb with only in-frame sequences that have V and J called. A share of the clones is absent; for the studies checked, an unresolved V gene accounts for under half, and the remainder has no known explanation. Counted in this sample were 100,000 to 150,000 clones; over 90% of them appeared once. The ten biggest clones cover 5.4% of the sample. Sequenced material: peripheral blood, taken on day 0 of AZD1222 vaccination. The source is an adult in good health.

The chain joins TRBV28 to TRBJ2-2; 7 nucleotides agree with TRBD2. V trimming: 6 bases; J trimming: 1 base; junction bases outside the gene matches: 8. Germline V gene sequence: CDR1 MDHEN, CDR2 SYDVKM. This CDR3 has 16 residues. CDR3 loop: CASRSPSGGNTGELFF. The CDR3 DNA reads TGTGCCAGCAGGAGCCCTAGCGGCGGGAACACCGGGGAGCTGTTTTTT.

This clone was seen only once. The rearrangement uses TRBV29-1 and TRBJ1-2, with 7 bases identical to TRBD1. Germline-derived CDR1 and CDR2 are SQVTM and ANQGSEA. This CDR3 spans 14 amino acids. The CDR3 nucleotides read TGCAGTGCTGGGGGGACAGTAGCTAACTATGGCTACACCTTC. The encoded protein is CSAGGTVANYGYTF. The full variable domain, with the rest looked up from reference TRBV29-1 and TRBJ1-2, is SAVISQKPSRDICQRGTSLTIQCQVDSQVTMMFWYRQQPGQSLTLIATANQGSEATYESGFVIDKFPISRPNLTFSTLTVSNMSPEDSSIYLCSAGGTVANYGYTFGSGTRLTVV.

This clone was seen once. This rearrangement joins TRBV7-9 to TRBJ1-2; perhaps TRBD1 as D (6 bases). The CDR3 is 11 amino acids. The germline CDR1 and CDR2 sequences are SEHNR and FQNEAQ (reference sequence). This chain's CDR3 is CGLSGVDGYTF. CDR3 nucleotides: TGTGGCCTTTCAGGGGTGGATGGCTACACCTTC.

This chain joins TRBV27 and TRBJ2-7; TRBD2 agrees at 12 bases. The CDR3 consists of 16 residues. Germline CDR1 is MNHEY and CDR2 is SMNVEV (reference sequence). The V segment lost 3 bases and the J segment 4 bases; nucleotides outside the gene matches: 7. The DNA for the CDR3 is TGTGCCAGCAGTTTTTCTCCTAGCGGGAGGGCGTACGAGCAGTACTTC. Amino acid sequence: CASSFSPSGRAYEQYF.

The J gene is TRBJ1-3, the V gene TRBV6-1; D perhaps matches TRBD1 (5 bases). The CDR3 sequence is 13 residues long. V dropped 2 bases and J dropped 3 bases, with 5 bases sitting between them. The germline CDR1 and CDR2 sequences are MNHNS and SASEGT. DNA for the CDR3: TGTGCCAGCAGTGAACAGGGTGGAAACACCATATATTTT. The encoded protein is CASSEQGGNTIYF.

V and J are TRBV6-5 and TRBJ1-5, with TRBD1 matching 8 bases. V dropped 8 bases and J dropped 5; count of bases not matched to a gene: 5. This CDR3 has 13 residues. Germline CDR1 and CDR2: MNHEY and SVGAGI. CDR3 in amino acids: CASSRGRDQPQHF. CDR3 nucleotides: TGTGCCAGCTCCAGGGGGCGCGATCAGCCCCAGCATTTT.

V usage is TRBV21-1 and J usage is TRBJ1-6; the table gives TRBD1 as D, unverified against the DNA. TRBV21-1 is recorded as a pseudogene. This CDR3 is built from 18 residues. In DNA, the CDR3 is TGTGCCAGCAGCAATCCCCCACAGGGAAGCTCCTATAATTCACCCCTCCACTTT. Its translation is CASSNPPQGSSYNSPLHF.

The V call is TRBV5-1, the J call TRBJ1-4; possibly TRBD1 for D (5 bases). CDR3 size: 14 residues. Looked up from germline, CDR1 is SGHRS and CDR2 is YFSETQ. V was clipped by 4 bases and J by 7 bases, with 14 bases between them. The CDR3 DNA reads as TGCGCCAGCAGCGCTAGGACACGGAGTGAAAAACTGTTTTTT. Translation gives CASSARTRSEKLFF.